The entry that follows covers one T cell receptor beta chain sequence. The ends were cut back, 0 bases at V and 0 bases at J, with 6 bases in the middle. Germline V gene lookup returns CDR1 LGHNA and CDR2 YNFKEQ. CDR3 length: 16 residues. Together with a sample-barcoded 5' primer, a J-beta primer mix was included in a second PCR lasting roughly 6 to 12 cycles. From the 5' RACE reads, TCRdb called clonotypes with MiXCR, one entry per CDR3 protein. The sample contains roughly 800,000 distinct CDR3 sequences, around half of which appear only once. These data originate in a study of blood T cells in healthy people across ages.

Sequencing input: blood. This chain links TRBV4-2 with TRBJ2-6, with a weak D call TRBD1 (6 bases). This TCR came from a man older than 75 in good health. This CDR3 reads CASSQDRGSGANVLTF. DNA of the CDR3: TGTGCCAGCAGCCAAGACAGGGGCTCTGGGGCCAACGTCCTGACTTTC.